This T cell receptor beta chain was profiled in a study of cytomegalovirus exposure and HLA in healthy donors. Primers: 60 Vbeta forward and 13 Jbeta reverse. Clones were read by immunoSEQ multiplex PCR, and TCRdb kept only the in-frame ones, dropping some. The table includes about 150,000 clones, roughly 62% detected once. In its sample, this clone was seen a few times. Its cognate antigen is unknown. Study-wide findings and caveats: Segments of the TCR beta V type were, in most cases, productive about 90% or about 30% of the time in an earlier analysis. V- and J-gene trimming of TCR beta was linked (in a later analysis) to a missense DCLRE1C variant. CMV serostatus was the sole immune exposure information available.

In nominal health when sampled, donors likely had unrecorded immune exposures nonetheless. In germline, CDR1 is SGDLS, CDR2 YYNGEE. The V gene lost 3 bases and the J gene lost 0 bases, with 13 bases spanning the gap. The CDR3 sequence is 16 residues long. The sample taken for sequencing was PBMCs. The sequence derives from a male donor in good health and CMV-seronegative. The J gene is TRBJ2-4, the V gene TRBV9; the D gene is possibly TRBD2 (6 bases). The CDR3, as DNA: TGTGCCAGCAGCGACCGTGGGGGACTAGCCAAAAACATTCAGTACTTC. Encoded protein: CASSDRGGLAKNIQYF.